The clone carrying this T cell receptor (beta chain) was counted a single time. Its target is unknown. The data stem from a study of vaccination and CD4 T cells after COVID-19. Looking at the study overall: Either the Pfizer-BioNTech BNT162b2 or Moderna mRNA-1273 vaccine was given as two doses. Cells received overlapping spike peptides from SARS-CoV-2, HCoV-NL63, HCoV-OC43 and HCoV-229E as stimulation. Study-level findings and limits: Spike mono-reactivity applied to 304 of 307 vaccine-specific clones detected in convalescent patients.

Cultured CD4+ T cell DNA was sequenced using the Oncomine TCR Beta short-read assay. DNA came from CD4+ T cells after culture. Each CDR3 protein gets one entry after TCRdb re-called the PCR reads with MiXCR. The repertoire has about 9,100 distinct CDR3 sequences, under 55% of them found once; the top ten carry around 12%. The treatment was: approximately 10-day PBMC culture with coronavirus spike peptide pools or control peptides (ViraFEST assay). According to the study, CD4+ T cells from the unexposed donor were gathered ahead of the COVID-19 pandemic (2011-2018). From unexposed donors, CD4+ T cells were probed, cells permitting, with SARS-CoV-2 S/N and four cold-coronavirus spikes. Sequences were obtained from CD4+ T cells from blood, cultured in vitro. The receptor was isolated from a human donor in good health.

The CDR3 reads CASSLAGGGYTEAFF. CDR3 sequence (DNA): TGTGCCAGCAGCTTAGCGGGGGGAGGTTATACTGAAGCTTTCTTT. The gene calls are TRBV7-9 and TRBJ1-1, with D perhaps matching TRBD1 (5 bases). Germline CDR1 reads SEHNR; CDR2 reads FQNEAQ (reference sequence). The V gene lost 0 bases and the J gene lost 5 bases, with 13 bases spanning the gap. CDR3 length equals 15 residues.